The 9 T cell receptor beta chains given below trace back to one sample, sequenced in a study of blood T cell repertoires in COVID-19. Assay: immunoSEQ multiplex PCR; the TCRdb copy retains only in-frame clones and omits some. The sample lists tens of thousands of clones, 78% occurring once. Sequencing was carried out using peripheral blood. These TCRs come from a human donor in a cohort sampled during active COVID-19.

The chain links TRBV27 to TRBJ1-5; 7 bases are shared with TRBD1. The germline V gene has CDR1 MNHEY and CDR2 SMNVEV (reference sequence). The V and J ends lost 5 bases and 2 bases, in that order; junction bases with no gene match: 0. CDR3 size: 13 residues. The CDR3 DNA reads as TGTGCCAGCAGTGGGACAGGCAATCAGCCCCAGCATTTT. It is translated as CASSGTGNQPQHF.

This chain joins TRBV11-2 and TRBJ2-1; TRBD2 agrees at 14 bases. Trimming at V came to 2 bases and at J to 3 bases, leaving 6 bases not matched to a gene. The CDR3 length is 18 residues. CDR1 is SGHAT and CDR2 is FQNNGV in the germline V gene. The CDR3 sequence is CASSLRRTSGRHYNEQFF. In nucleotides, the CDR3 is TGTGCCAGCAGCTTACGGCGGACTAGCGGGAGGCACTACAATGAGCAGTTCTTC.

The V gene is TRBV3-1 (or the pseudogene TRBV3-2), the J gene TRBJ2-1, with 9 bases lining up with TRBD2. Germline V gene lookup returns CDR1 LGHDT and CDR2 YNNKEL (reference sequence). The CDR3 sequence is 13 residues long. Trimming cost V 5 bases and J 6 bases; bases outside gene matches: 2. CDR3 loop: CASSWTSANEQFF. The CDR3, as DNA: TGTGCCAGCAGCTGGACTAGCGCCAATGAGCAGTTCTTC.

This clone was recorded once. The chain links TRBV7-3 to TRBJ2-1; 8 positions match TRBD2. The junction had 10 bases not matched to a gene; V was cut back by 5 bases and J by 10 bases. This CDR3 has 14 amino acids. Germline V CDR1 and CDR2: SGHTA, FQGTGA. The CDR3 is CASSQIGGAGEQFF. For the CDR3, the DNA is TGTGCCAGCAGCCAAATCGGGGGGGCCGGCGAGCAGTTCTTC. Full variable domain (missing parts from reference TRBV7-3 and TRBJ2-1): GAGVSQTPSNKVTEKGKYVELRCDPISGHTALYWYRQSLGQGPEFLIYFQGTGAADDSGLPNDRFFAVRPEGSVSTLKIQRTERGDSAVYLCASSQIGGAGEQFFGPGTRLTVL.

Only a few counts were recorded for this clone. The chain recombines TRBV5-1 with TRBJ1-3, with no clear D. Germline CDR1 and CDR2: SGHRS and YFSETQ. The CDR3 is 13 residues long. V dropped 4 bases and J dropped 4 bases, with 9 bases sitting between them. CDR3 loop: CASSLEQGNTIYF. CDR3 in DNA: TGCGCCAGCAGCCTTGAACAGGGAAACACCATATATTTT.

CDR3: CASTWGGINYGYTF. CDR3 coding DNA: TGTGCCAGCACCTGGGGGGGTATTAACTATGGCTACACCTTC. This rearrangement joins TRBV28 to TRBJ1-2; tentative D call: TRBD1 (5 bases). The germline V gene encodes CDR1 MDHEN and CDR2 SYDVKM. The CDR3 consists of 14 residues. Trimming shortened V by 7 bases and J by 1 base, and 13 bases separated the two germline ends.

The rearrangement joins TRBV7-7 to TRBJ2-1, with TRBD2 as a possible D gene (5 bases). CDR3 size: 14 residues. Between the trimmed V and J ends, which lost 5 bases and 5 bases, there was a span of 13 bases. Germline CDR1 SSHAT, CDR2 FNYEAQ (reference sequence). CDR3 in amino acids: CASSLGLGNNEQFF. The CDR3 nucleotides read TGTGCCAGCAGCCTCGGACTGGGGAACAATGAGCAGTTCTTC.

The J gene is TRBJ2-2, the V gene TRBV29-1, with TRBD1 matching 9 bases. The J segment lost 7 bases and the V segment lost 4 bases, leaving 13 bases of the junction unmatched. The CDR3 covers 16 residues. Germline lookup yields CDR1 SQVTM and CDR2 ANQGSEA. CDR3 in DNA: TGCAGCGTTGGATATGGAGGGACAGGGTCGAACGGGGAGCTGTTTTTT. Protein: CSVGYGGTGSNGELFF.

The V call is TRBV7-2, the J call TRBJ2-3; weak D call: TRBD1 (5 bases). V was trimmed by 6 bases and J by 2 bases, leaving 12 bases between them. The V gene's germline CDR1 is SGHTA and CDR2 FQGNSA. The CDR3 extends over 14 amino acids. The CDR3 spells CASSSTGITDTQYF. CDR3 nucleotides: TGTGCCAGCAGTTCCACAGGTATCACAGATACGCAGTATTTT.